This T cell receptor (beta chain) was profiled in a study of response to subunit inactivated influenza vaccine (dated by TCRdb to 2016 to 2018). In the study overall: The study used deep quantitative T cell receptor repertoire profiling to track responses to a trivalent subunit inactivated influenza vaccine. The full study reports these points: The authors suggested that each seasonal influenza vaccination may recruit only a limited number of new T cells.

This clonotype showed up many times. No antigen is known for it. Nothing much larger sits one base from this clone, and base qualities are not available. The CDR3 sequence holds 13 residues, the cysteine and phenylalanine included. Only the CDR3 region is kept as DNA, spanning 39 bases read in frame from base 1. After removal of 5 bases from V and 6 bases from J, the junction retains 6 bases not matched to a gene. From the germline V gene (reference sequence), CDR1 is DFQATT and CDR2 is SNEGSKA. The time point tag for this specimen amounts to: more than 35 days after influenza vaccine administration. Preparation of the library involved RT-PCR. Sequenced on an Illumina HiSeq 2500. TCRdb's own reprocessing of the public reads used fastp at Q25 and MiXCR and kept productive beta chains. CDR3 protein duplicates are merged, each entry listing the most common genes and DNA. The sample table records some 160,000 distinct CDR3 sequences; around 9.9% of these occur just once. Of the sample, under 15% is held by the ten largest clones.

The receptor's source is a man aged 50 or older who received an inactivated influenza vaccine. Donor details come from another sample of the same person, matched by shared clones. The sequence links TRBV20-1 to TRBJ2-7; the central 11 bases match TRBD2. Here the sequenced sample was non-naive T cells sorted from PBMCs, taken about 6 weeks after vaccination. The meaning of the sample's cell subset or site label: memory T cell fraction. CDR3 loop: CSAVTSGISEQYF. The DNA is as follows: TGCAGTGCTGTGACTAGCGGGATTAGCGAGCAGTACTTC.